The TCR beta chain described here comes from a study of T-cell reconstitution after alpha-beta-depleted transplantation in children. Using unique molecular identifiers, the investigators prepared the TCRbeta library. One entry per CDR3 protein, called by TCRdb with MiXCR from the PCR reads. The sample consists of 500,000 or so distinct CDR3 sequences, roughly 10% of them appearing once. The V gene's germline CDR1 is MDHEN and CDR2 SYDVKM. Between the trimmed V and J ends, which lost 3 bases and 3 bases, there was a span of 9 bases. The CDR3 is 14 amino acids. Study-level findings and limits: It was reported that alpha-beta T cells came from several hundred expanded graft clones (about two months after transplant). Newly produced T cells mostly provided counts and TCRbeta diversity after one year, as hyperexpanded clones declined. Certain patients had high TCRbeta diversity at day 60, and it came from recipient T cells and thymic progenitors that survived.

This clonotype was recorded a few times. Its cognate antigen is unknown. This TCR was sampled from a female patient aged 2-10 years who had a stem cell transplant for aplastic anemia, so the T cells may come from the graft donor. Sequences were derived from PBMCs, mostly from graft donor cells, sampled 180 days after TCRalphabeta/CD19-depleted stem cell transplant. The V call is TRBV28, the J call TRBJ2-1; possibly TRBD2 for D (5 bases). The DNA of the CDR3 is TGTGCCAGCAGTTTTAGGAGCGGCTACAATGAGCAGTTCTTC. Translation: CASSFRSGYNEQFF.